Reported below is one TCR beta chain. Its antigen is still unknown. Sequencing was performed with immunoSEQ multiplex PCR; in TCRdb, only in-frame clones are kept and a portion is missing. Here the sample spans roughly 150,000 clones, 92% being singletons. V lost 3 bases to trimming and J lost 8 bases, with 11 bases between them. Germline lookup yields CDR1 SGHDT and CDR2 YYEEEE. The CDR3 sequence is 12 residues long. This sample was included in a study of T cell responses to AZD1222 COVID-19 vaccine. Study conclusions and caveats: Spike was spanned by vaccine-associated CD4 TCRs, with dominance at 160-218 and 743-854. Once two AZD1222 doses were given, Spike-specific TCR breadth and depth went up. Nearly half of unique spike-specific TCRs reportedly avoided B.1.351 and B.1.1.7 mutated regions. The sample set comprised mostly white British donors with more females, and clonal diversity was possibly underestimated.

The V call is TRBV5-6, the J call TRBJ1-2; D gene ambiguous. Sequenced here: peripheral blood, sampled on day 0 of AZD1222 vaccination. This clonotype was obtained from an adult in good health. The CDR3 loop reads CASSWQQSGYTF. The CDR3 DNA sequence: TGTGCCAGCAGCTGGCAGCAGTCCGGCTACACCTTC.